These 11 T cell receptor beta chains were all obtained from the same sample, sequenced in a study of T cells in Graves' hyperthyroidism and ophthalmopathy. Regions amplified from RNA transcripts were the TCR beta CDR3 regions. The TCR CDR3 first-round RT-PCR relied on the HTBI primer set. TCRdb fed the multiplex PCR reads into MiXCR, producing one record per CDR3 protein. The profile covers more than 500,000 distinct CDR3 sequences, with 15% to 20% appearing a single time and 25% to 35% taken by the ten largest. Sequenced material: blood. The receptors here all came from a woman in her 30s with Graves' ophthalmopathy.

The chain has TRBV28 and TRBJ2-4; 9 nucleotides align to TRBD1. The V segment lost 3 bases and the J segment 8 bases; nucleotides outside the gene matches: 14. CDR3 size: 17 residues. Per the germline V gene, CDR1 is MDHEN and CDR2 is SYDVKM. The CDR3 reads CASSFTDGTGPRDIQYF. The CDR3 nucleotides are TGTGCCAGCAGTTTCACAGACGGGACAGGGCCTAGGGACATTCAGTACTTC.

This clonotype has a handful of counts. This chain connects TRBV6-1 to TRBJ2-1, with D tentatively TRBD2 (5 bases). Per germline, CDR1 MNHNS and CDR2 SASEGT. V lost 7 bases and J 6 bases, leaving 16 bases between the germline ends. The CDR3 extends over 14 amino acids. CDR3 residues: CASIPGMRANEQFF. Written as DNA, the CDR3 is TGTGCCAGCATTCCCGGTATGAGGGCCAATGAGCAGTTCTTC.

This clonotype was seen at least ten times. CDR3 sequence: CASSQEPDSNQPQHF. The CDR3 DNA follows: TGCGCCAGCAGCCAAGAGCCAGATAGCAATCAGCCCCAGCATTTT. The chain is built from TRBV4-3 and TRBJ1-5; D unclear. The V end lost 0 bases, the J end lost 0 bases, and 6 bases lay between the germline ends. CDR3 length: 15 amino acids. Germline V gene sequence: CDR1 LGHNA, CDR2 YSLEER.

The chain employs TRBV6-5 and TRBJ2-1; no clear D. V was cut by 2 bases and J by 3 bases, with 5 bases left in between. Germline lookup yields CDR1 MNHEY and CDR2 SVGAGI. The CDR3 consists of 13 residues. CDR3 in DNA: TGTGCCAGCAGTTACGACGTCTACAATGAGCAGTTCTTC. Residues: CASSYDVYNEQFF.

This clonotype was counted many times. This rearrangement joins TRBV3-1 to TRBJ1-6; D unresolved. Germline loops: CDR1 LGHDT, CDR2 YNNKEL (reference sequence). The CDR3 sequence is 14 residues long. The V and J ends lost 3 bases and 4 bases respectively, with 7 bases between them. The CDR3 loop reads CASSQSGYNSPLHF. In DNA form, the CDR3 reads TGTGCCAGCAGCCAGTCTGGGTATAATTCACCCCTCCACTTT.

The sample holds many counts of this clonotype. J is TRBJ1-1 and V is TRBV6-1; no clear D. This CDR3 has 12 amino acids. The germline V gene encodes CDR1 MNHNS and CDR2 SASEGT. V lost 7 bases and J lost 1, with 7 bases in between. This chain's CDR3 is CASMIGNTEAFF. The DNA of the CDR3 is TGTGCCAGCATGATAGGGAACACTGAAGCTTTCTTT.

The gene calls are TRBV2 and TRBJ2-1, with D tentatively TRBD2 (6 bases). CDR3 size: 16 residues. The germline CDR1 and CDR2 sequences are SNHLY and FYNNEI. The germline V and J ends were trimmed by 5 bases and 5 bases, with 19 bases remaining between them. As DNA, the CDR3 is TGTGCCAGCAGTTCTCGGAGGGACGGAGGGGACAATGAGCAGTTCTTC. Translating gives CASSSRRDGGDNEQFF.

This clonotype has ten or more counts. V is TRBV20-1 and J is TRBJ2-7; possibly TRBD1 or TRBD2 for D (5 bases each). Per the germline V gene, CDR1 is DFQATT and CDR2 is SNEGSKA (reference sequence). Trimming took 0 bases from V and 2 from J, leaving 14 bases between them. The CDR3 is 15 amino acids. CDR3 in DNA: TGCAGTGCTAGAGATTCGTGGGACGGAACCTACGAGCAGTACTTC. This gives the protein CSARDSWDGTYEQYF.

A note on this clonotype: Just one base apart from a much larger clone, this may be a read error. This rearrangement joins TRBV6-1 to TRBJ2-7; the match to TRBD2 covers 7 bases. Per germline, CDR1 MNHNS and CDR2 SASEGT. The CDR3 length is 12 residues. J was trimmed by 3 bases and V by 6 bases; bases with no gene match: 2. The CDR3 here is CASRRDYYEQYF. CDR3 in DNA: TGTGCCAGCAGGCGGGACTACTACGAGCAGTACTTC.

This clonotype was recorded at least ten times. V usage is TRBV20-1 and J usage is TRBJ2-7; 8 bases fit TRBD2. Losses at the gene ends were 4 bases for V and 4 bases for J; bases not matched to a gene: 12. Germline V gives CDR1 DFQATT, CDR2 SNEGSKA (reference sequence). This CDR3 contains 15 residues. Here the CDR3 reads CSATNPGLVAYEQYF. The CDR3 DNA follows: TGCAGTGCTACCAACCCGGGACTAGTTGCGTACGAGCAGTACTTC.

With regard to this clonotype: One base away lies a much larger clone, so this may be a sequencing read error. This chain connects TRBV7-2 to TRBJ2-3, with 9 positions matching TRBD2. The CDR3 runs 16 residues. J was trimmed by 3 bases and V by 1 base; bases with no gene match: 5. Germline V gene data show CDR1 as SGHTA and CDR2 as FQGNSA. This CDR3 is CASSLVAGVRTDTQYF. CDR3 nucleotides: TGTGCCAGCAGCTTAGTAGCGGGAGTTAGGACAGATACGCAGTATTTT.